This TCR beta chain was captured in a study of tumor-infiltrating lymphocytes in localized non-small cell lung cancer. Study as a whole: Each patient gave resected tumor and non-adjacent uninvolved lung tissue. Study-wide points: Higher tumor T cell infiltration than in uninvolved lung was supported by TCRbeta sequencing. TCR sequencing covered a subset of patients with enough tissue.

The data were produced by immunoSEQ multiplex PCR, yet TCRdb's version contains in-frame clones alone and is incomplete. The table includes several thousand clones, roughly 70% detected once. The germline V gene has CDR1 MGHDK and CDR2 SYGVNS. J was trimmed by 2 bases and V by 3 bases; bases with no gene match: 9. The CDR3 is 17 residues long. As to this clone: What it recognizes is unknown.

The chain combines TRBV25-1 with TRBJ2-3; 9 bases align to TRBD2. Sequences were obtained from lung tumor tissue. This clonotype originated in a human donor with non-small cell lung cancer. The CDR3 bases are TGTGCCAGCAGTGATTACATTAGCGGGGGCCTCACAGATACGCAGTATTTT. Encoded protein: CASSDYISGGLTDTQYF.